The 28 T cell receptor beta chains below were found in one sample sequenced in a study of early T cells in non-severe SARS-CoV-2 infection. A single record per CDR3 protein comes from TCRdb applying MiXCR to the 5' RACE reads. The repertoire includes about 49,000 distinct CDR3 sequences, around 6.5% of them detected once, and roughly 2.8% sits in the top ten. Sequencing used whole blood, obtained at baseline. These receptors were obtained from an adult who was a healthcare worker with PCR-confirmed SARS-CoV-2 infection or an uninfected control (not recorded which).

This clonotype has a count of ten or more. The rearrangement joins TRBV6-1 to TRBJ2-3; weak D call: TRBD1 (6 bases). The V gene's germline CDR1 is MNHNS and CDR2 SASEGT. This CDR3 contains 12 residues. Trimming pared 4 bases from V and 8 bases from J, leaving 10 bases between. CDR3 amino acids: CASSGQARTQYF. The CDR3 nucleotides are TGTGCCAGCAGTGGACAGGCTCGTACGCAGTATTTT.

This clonotype was seen many times. The gene calls are TRBV5-1 and TRBJ2-7; unclear D gene. In germline, CDR1 is SGHRS, CDR2 YFSETQ. The V and J ends lost 0 bases and 2 bases respectively, with 9 bases between them. CDR3 length: 14 residues. The CDR3 DNA sequence: TGCGCCAGCAGCTTGGTAGTCTCAACCTACGAGCAGTACTTC. Residues: CASSLVVSTYEQYF.

This clonotype was counted ten times or more. This chain connects TRBV27 to TRBJ2-7, with D perhaps TRBD2 (7 bases). The CDR3 extends over 15 amino acids. V was cut by 3 bases and J by 3 bases, with 15 bases left in between. The germline gives CDR1 MNHEY, CDR2 SMNVEV (reference sequence). DNA for the CDR3: TGTGCCAGCAGTTTGGGGGGGGCGAGATACTACGAGCAGTACTTC. Translation gives CASSLGGARYYEQYF.

This clonotype was seen many times. The chain combines TRBV7-2 with TRBJ1-2, with D possibly TRBD1 on 6 matching bases. Per germline, CDR1 SGHTA and CDR2 FQGNSA. Trimming cost V 3 bases and J 4 bases, with 9 bases left between them. The CDR3 consists of 13 residues. CDR3 region: CASSLGHSYGYTF. The CDR3 region has the DNA TGTGCCAGCAGCTTGGGACATAGCTATGGCTACACCTTC.

This clonotype was observed many times. V usage is TRBV6-5 and J usage is TRBJ1-1, with 8 positions matching TRBD1. Per the germline V gene, CDR1 is MNHEY and CDR2 is SVGAGI. This CDR3 has 14 amino acids. V shed 4 bases, J shed 12 bases, and the junction held 13 bases outside the gene matches. CDR3 sequence (DNA): TGTGCCAGCAGTTTCCACGCGGACAGGGACCAGCCTTTCTTT. Encoded protein: CASSFHADRDQPFF.

At least ten counts were recorded for this clonotype. V usage is TRBV2 and J usage is TRBJ2-3, with a possible D match to TRBD2 (6 bases). Trimming cost V 7 bases and J 4 bases, with 15 bases left between them. The CDR3 is 14 residues long. Germline CDR1 reads SNHLY; CDR2 reads FYNNEI. DNA for the CDR3: TGTGCCAGCACCGGGACTGAAAGACCAGATACGCAGTATTTT. Its protein is CASTGTERPDTQYF. The full variable domain, with the rest looked up from reference TRBV2 and TRBJ2-3, is EPEVTQTPSHQVTQMGQEVILRCVPISNHLYFYWYRQILGQKVEFLVSFYNNEISEKSEIFDDQFSVERPDGSNFTLKIRSTKLEDSAMYFCASTGTERPDTQYFGPGTRLTVL.

This clonotype was seen a handful of times. J is TRBJ1-3 and V is TRBV14; no clear D gene. This CDR3 contains 14 residues. V was trimmed by 2 bases and J by 4 bases, leaving 9 bases between them. CDR1 is SGHDN, CDR2 FVKESK, per germline. The CDR3 nucleotides read TGTGCCAGCAGCCAACAGGCTGCAGGAAACACCATATATTTT. This sequence encodes CASSQQAAGNTIYF.

This clonotype was observed a single time. V is TRBV7-9 and J is TRBJ1-1; TRBD1 aligns across 7 bases. Trimming took 5 bases from V and 2 from J; bases not matched to a gene: 11. The CDR3 totals 16 residues. The V gene's germline CDR1 is SEHNR and CDR2 FQNEAQ (reference sequence). The CDR3 reads CASSKSGGTENTEAFF. Written as DNA, the CDR3 is TGTGCCAGCAGCAAATCTGGGGGGACAGAAAACACTGAAGCTTTCTTT.

This clonotype appeared many times. The V and J genes are TRBV28 and TRBJ1-6; D is ambiguous. Trimming shortened V by 6 bases and J by 10 bases, and 13 bases separated the two germline ends. The germline V gene encodes CDR1 MDHEN and CDR2 SYDVKM. The CDR3 is 13 residues long. The DNA for the CDR3 is TGTGCCAGCAGCGACCAACCGGGCTCACCCCTCCACTTT. It codes for CASSDQPGSPLHF.

This clonotype was detected ten times or more. V is TRBV20-1 and J is TRBJ2-1, with TRBD2 matching 8 bases. The V gene end was trimmed by 3 bases and the J gene end by 0 bases; junction bases not matched to a gene: 1. The CDR3 loop spans 14 amino acids. The germline CDR1 and CDR2 sequences are DFQATT and SNEGSKA (reference sequence). The CDR3 loop is CSASRGGSYNEQFF. In DNA form, the CDR3 reads TGCAGTGCTAGTCGGGGGGGCTCCTACAATGAGCAGTTCTTC.

Comment on this clonotype: At one of its ends the junction is not consistent with the germline gene, which may arise from a read error. The genes are TRBV28 and TRBJ1-4; TRBD1 matches at 7 bases. CDR1 is MDHEN and CDR2 is SYDVKM in the germline V gene. The CDR3 is 11 residues long. In DNA, the CDR3 is TGTGCCAGCAGCTCCTCCCGGGACAGCAATTTT. This gives the protein CASSSSRDSNF.

The table lists this clonotype with a count of one. One base away lies a much larger clone, so this may be a sequencing read error. The chain employs TRBV7-9 and TRBJ2-7, with 7 nucleotides matching TRBD1. The V gene end was trimmed by 5 bases and the J gene end by 5 bases; junction bases not matched to a gene: 9. The CDR3 extends over 14 amino acids. CDR1 SEHNR and CDR2 FQNEAQ come from the germline V gene (reference sequence). CDR3 amino acids: CASSPPGQLHEQYF. DNA for the CDR3: TGTGCCAGCAGCCCACCGGGACAGCTCCACGAGCAGTACTTC.

Points on this clonotype: One junction end does not reproduce the germline sequence, and a read error may be involved. The chain carries TRBV11-2 and TRBJ2-3; 7 nucleotides match TRBD2. CDR1 SGHAT and CDR2 FQNNGV come from the germline V gene. The CDR3 contains 15 residues. The CDR3 reads CPSTLAAGGTDTQYF. DNA of the CDR3: TGTCCCAGCACCCTAGCGGCGGGGGGCACAGATACGCAGTATTTT.

This clonotype was counted a few times. This chain joins TRBV3-1 and TRBJ1-2; no definite D call. V dropped 4 bases and J dropped 4 bases, with 13 bases sitting between them. Germline V lookup: CDR1 LGHDT, CDR2 YNNKEL (reference sequence). The CDR3 spans 14 residues. The CDR3, as DNA: TGTGCCAGCAGCCCGTCGCAGGCAGGCTATGGCTACACCTTC. Amino acid sequence: CASSPSQAGYGYTF.

This clonotype occurred many times. The chain recombines TRBV7-2 with TRBJ2-1, with TRBD1 identical over 8 bases. This CDR3 has 13 residues. Germline V gene lookup returns CDR1 SGHTA and CDR2 FQGNSA. With V trimmed by 4 bases and J by 10 bases, 6 bases remained unmatched. CDR3 region: CASSSDRAGEQFF. As DNA, the CDR3 is TGTGCCAGCAGCTCGGACAGGGCTGGCGAGCAGTTCTTC.

This clonotype was detected many times. The chain combines TRBV28 with TRBJ2-1; the D gene is possibly TRBD1 (5 bases). Germline V gene data show CDR1 as MDHEN and CDR2 as SYDVKM. V shed 7 bases and J shed 2 bases, with 24 bases lying between them. The CDR3 runs to 18 residues. CDR3 sequence reads: CASTVMRTPQGPYNEQFF. Written as DNA, the CDR3 is TGTGCCAGCACCGTAATGCGTACGCCGCAGGGCCCCTACAATGAGCAGTTCTTC.

This clonotype was counted many times. The chain has TRBV11-3 and TRBJ2-7; D gene ambiguous. Germline V gene lookup returns CDR1 SGHNT and CDR2 YENEEA. The CDR3 length is 14 residues. V lost 1 base and J 6 bases, leaving 13 bases between the germline ends. CDR3 bases: TGTGCCAGCAGCTTAGGACTGGGGTCGATCGAGCAGTACTTC. Protein product: CASSLGLGSIEQYF.

This clonotype was recorded at least ten times. The V gene is TRBV4-3, the J gene TRBJ1-3; TRBD1 matches 7 bases. Per germline, CDR1 LGHNA and CDR2 YSLEER. This CDR3 spans 16 amino acids. Trimming cost V 0 bases and J 5 bases; bases outside gene matches: 7. Here the CDR3 DNA reads TGCGCCAGCAGCCAAGATTCTGCCAGGGGGAGAAACACCATATATTTT. It is translated as CASSQDSARGRNTIYF.

This clonotype was seen ten or more times. V usage is TRBV10-3 and J usage is TRBJ2-7; 11 bases align to TRBD2. Germline V gene lookup returns CDR1 ENHRY and CDR2 SYGVKD. The CDR3 is 14 residues long. V lost 4 bases, J lost 4 bases, and 3 bases stayed unmatched. The CDR3: CAISGTSGLYEQYF. DNA of the CDR3: TGTGCCATCAGTGGGACTAGCGGGTTGTACGAGCAGTACTTC.

In its sample, this clonotype was seen many times. This chain connects TRBV7-8 to TRBJ2-6; no reliable D call. There are 16 residues in the CDR3. Per germline, CDR1 SGHVS and CDR2 FQNEAQ. V lost 3 bases and J 0 bases, leaving 9 bases between the germline ends. The CDR3 coding sequence is TGTGCCAGCAGCTTTCTCGTATCCTCTGGGGCCAACGTCCTGACTTTC. Translation gives CASSFLVSSGANVLTF.

This clonotype was seen a few times. The chain joins TRBV11-1 to TRBJ2-1; 10 bases match TRBD1. The trim removed 5 bases at V and 4 bases at J, leaving 5 bases unmatched. In germline, CDR1 is SGHAT, CDR2 FQDESV (reference sequence). CDR3 length: 15 residues. The CDR3 loop is CASSVGQGVYNEQFF. The CDR3 DNA reads TGTGCCAGCAGCGTTGGACAGGGGGTGTACAATGAGCAGTTCTTC.

This clonotype has ten or more counts. This chain links TRBV6-4 with TRBJ2-2; D call uncertain. The V gene lost 0 bases and the J gene lost 6 bases, with 8 bases spanning the gap. CDR1 and CDR2 from the germline V gene are MRHNA and SNTAGT. CDR3 size: 14 residues. This CDR3 is CASSDSAGSGELFF. The CDR3 DNA sequence: TGTGCCAGCAGTGACTCGGCTGGGTCCGGGGAGCTGTTTTTT.

This clonotype was found many times. The rearrangement joins TRBV27 to TRBJ2-2; no definite D call. CDR3 length: 15 residues. The ends were cut back, 5 bases at V and 2 bases at J, with 12 bases in the middle. Germline CDR1 reads MNHEY; CDR2 reads SMNVEV (reference sequence). The CDR3 loop reads CASSGETDNTGELFF. DNA for the CDR3: TGTGCCAGCAGTGGGGAAACCGATAACACCGGGGAGCTGTTTTTT.

Concerning this clonotype: This may come from a read error, since a much larger clone is one base off. V is TRBV11-2 and J is TRBJ2-7, with D possibly matching TRBD1 (6 bases). Germline values: CDR1 SGHAT, CDR2 FQNNGV. The length of the CDR3 is 15 residues. V lost 4 bases and J 6 bases, leaving 19 bases between the germline ends. CDR3 sequence (DNA): TGTGCCAGCAGCTACGGACAGCAAGTAAACTGCGAGCAGTACTTC. Translating gives CASSYGQQVNCEQYF.

This clonotype appeared a few times. The chain is built from TRBV12-3 or TRBV12-4 and TRBJ2-7; D unclear. V lost 3 bases and J lost 4, with 10 bases in between. This CDR3 has 13 amino acids. The CDR3 DNA is TGTGCCAGCAGTTTTGAACGAACATACGAGCAGTACTTC. Its translation: CASSFERTYEQYF.

This clonotype was seen ten or more times. The rearrangement uses TRBV5-6 and TRBJ2-5; D ambiguous. V was clipped by 1 base and J by 0 bases, with 1 base between them. The CDR3 contains 12 residues. Per germline, CDR1 SGHDT and CDR2 YYEEEE. CDR3 sequence reads: CASSLYQETQYF. In DNA form, the CDR3 reads TGTGCCAGCAGCTTGTACCAAGAGACCCAGTACTTC.

The chain combines TRBV20-1 with TRBJ2-7; TRBD1 agrees at 7 bases. This CDR3 contains 15 residues. In germline, CDR1 is DFQATT, CDR2 SNEGSKA (reference sequence). V lost 5 bases and J lost 0; bases outside the gene matches: 10. CDR3 protein: CSARKPTGNSYEQYF. The DNA of the CDR3 is TGCAGTGCTCGAAAACCGACAGGGAACTCCTACGAGCAGTACTTC.

The gene calls are TRBV6-6 and TRBJ2-5, with D perhaps matching TRBD1 (6 bases). Germline V gene sequence: CDR1 MNHNY, CDR2 SVGAGI (reference sequence). Deletions cut 3 bases from V and 2 bases from J, with 13 bases between. The CDR3 covers 15 residues. CDR3: CASSYPGQSQETQYF. The CDR3 DNA is TGTGCCAGCAGTTATCCAGGACAGAGTCAAGAGACCCAGTACTTC.